This T cell receptor beta chain derives from a study of T cell changes during pregnancy in multiple sclerosis. Only in-frame clones appear in the TCRdb table, and some are missing; sequencing was by immunoSEQ multiplex PCR. The data contain some 110,000 clones, about 89% of them singletons. This CDR3 is 17 amino acids long. V shed 0 bases and J 4 bases; nucleotides not matched to a gene: 6. Germline CDR1 reads PRHDT; CDR2 reads FYEKMQ (reference sequence). The sample was peripheral blood, taken before pregnancy. This TCR was recovered from a female donor with multiple sclerosis, enrolled in a pregnancy study. This sequence joins TRBV13 and TRBJ2-4, with TRBD1 matching over 10 bases. The CDR3 DNA reads as TGTGCCAGCAGCTTAGGACTACCGGGACAGGGGAAAAACATTCAGTACTTC. It encodes CASSLGLPGQGKNIQYF.